This T cell receptor beta chain is drawn from a study of OX40 agonist ivuxolimab in advanced cancers. Study in general: Among those enrolled, mean age was 60 years (range about 23 to 90) and approximately 80% were male. Enrollees could have had prior anti-PD-1, anti-PD-L1 or anti-CTLA-4 therapy, which roughly 40% had received. Overall study findings and caveats: Among the lowest peripheral clonal expansion occurred in 0.1-3.0 mg/kg partial responders.

At cycle 4 day 1, cycle 7 day 1, and baseline, blood was sampled. Trimming cost V 1 base and J 4 bases; bases outside gene matches: 4. The CDR3 length is 14 residues. Germline V gene data show CDR1 as SEHNR and CDR2 as FQNEAQ (reference sequence). A note on this clone: Its target is unknown.

TCRdb keeps only in-frame clones here, not all; method: immunoSEQ multiplex PCR. Counted here are about 19,000 clones, 83% occurring once; the ten biggest clones make up approximately 56%. This chain connects TRBV7-9 to TRBJ2-7; TRBD1 matches at 7 bases. The starting material was CD4+ or CD8+ T cells sorted from blood, obtained in a trial of the OX40 agonist ivuxolimab. This receptor was obtained from an adult with an advanced solid tumor such as melanoma, head and neck, liver or kidney cancer. CDR3 sequence (DNA): TGTGCCAGCAGCTTAGTTCACAGGGGATACGAGCAGTACTTC. This encodes CASSLVHRGYEQYF.